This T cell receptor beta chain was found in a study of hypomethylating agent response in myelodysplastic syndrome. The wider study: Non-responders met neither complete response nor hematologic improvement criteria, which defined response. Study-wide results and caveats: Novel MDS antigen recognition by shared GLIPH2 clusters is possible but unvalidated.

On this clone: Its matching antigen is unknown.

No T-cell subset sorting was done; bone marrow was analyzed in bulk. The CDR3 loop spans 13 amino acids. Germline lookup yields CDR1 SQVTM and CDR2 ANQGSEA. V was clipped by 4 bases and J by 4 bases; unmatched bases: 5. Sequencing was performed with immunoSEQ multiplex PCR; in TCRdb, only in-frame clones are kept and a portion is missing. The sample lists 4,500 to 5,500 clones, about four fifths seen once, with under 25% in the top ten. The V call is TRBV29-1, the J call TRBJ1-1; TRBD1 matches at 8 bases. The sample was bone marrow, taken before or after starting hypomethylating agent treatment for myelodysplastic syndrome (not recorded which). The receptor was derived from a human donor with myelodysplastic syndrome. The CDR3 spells CSVGAGGGTEAFF. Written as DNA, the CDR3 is TGCAGCGTTGGCGCAGGGGGCGGCACTGAAGCTTTCTTT.